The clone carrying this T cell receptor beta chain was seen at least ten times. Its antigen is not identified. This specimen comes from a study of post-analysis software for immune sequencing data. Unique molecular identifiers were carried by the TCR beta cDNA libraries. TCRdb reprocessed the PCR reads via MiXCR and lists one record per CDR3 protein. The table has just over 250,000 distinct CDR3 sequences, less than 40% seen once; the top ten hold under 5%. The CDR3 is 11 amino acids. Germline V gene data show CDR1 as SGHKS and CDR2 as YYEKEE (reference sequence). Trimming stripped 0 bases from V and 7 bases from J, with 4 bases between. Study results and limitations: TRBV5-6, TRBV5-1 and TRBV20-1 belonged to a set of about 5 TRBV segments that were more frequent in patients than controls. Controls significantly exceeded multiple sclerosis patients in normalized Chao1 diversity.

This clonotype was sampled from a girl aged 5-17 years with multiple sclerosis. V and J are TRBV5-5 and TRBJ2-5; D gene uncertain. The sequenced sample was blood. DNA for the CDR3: TGTGCCAGCAGCTTGGATGTGACCCAGTACTTC. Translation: CASSLDVTQYF.